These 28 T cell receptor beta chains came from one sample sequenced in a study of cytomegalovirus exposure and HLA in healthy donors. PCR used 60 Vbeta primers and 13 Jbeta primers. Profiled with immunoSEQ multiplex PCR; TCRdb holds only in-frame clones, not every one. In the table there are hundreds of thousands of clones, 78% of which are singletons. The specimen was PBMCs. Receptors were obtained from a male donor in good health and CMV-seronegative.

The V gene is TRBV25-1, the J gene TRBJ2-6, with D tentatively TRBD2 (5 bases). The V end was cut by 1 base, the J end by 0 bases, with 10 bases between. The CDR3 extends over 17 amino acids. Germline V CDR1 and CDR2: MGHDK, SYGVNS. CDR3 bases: TGTGCCAGCAGTGAATCCGGACTTAACTCTGGGGCCAACGTCCTGACTTTC. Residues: CASSESGLNSGANVLTF.

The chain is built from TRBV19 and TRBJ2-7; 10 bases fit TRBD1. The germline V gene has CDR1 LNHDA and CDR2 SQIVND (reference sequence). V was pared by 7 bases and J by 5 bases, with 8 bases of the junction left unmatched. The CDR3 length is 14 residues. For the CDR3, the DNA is TGTGCCAGTACCGTGGGACAGGGGAGCGACGAGCAGTACTTC. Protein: CASTVGQGSDEQYF.

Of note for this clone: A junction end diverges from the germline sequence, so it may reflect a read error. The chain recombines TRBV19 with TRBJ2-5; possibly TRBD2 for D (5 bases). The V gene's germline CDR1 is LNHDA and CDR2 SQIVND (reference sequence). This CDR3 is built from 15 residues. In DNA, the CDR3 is TGTGCCAGTCGTATAGGAGGCGGTGACGGGGAGACCCAGTACTTC. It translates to CASRIGGGDGETQYF.

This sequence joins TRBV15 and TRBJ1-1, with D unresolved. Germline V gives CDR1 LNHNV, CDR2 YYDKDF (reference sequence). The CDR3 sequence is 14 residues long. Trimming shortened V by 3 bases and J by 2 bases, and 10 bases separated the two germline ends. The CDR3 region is CATSRERLNTEAFF. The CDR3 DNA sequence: TGTGCCACCAGCAGGGAGAGACTTAACACTGAAGCTTTCTTT.

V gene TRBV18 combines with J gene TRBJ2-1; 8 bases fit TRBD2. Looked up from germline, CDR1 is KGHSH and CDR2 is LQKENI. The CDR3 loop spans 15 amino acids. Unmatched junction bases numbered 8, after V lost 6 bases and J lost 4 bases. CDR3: CASSPGLARYNEQFF. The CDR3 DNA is TGTGCCAGCTCGCCTGGACTAGCTAGGTACAATGAGCAGTTCTTC.

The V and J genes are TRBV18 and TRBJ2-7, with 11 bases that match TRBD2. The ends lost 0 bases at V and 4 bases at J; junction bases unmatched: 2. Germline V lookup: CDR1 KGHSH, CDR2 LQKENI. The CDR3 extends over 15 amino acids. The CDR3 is CASSPPTSGTYEQYF. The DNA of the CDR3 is TGTGCCAGCTCACCACCGACTAGCGGGACGTACGAGCAGTACTTC.

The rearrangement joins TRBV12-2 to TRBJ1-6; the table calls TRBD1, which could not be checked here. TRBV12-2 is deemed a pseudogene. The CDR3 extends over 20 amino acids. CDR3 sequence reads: CASRLRPGQGPVSYNSPLHF. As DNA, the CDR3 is TGTGCAAGTCGCTTACGCCCGGGACAGGGGCCGGTGTCCTATAATTCACCCCTCCACTTT.

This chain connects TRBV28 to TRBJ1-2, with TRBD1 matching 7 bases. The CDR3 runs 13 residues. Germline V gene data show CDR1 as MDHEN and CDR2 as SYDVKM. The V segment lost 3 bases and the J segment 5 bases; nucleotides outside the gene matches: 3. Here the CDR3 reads CASSLDRLYGYTF. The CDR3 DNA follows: TGTGCCAGCAGTTTGGACAGGCTTTATGGCTACACCTTC.

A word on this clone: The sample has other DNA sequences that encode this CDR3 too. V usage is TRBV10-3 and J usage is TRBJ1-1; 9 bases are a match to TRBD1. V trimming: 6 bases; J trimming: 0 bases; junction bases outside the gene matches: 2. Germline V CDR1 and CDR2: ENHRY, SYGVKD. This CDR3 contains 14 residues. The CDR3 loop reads CAIRDRGMNTEAFF. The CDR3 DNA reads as TGTGCCATCAGGGACAGGGGAATGAACACTGAAGCTTTCTTT.

CDR3 loop: CASSQEAGNQPQHF. The CDR3 nucleotides read TGCGCCAGCAGCCAAGAAGCAGGGAATCAGCCCCAGCATTTT. The chain couples TRBV4-1 to TRBJ1-5, with D perhaps matching TRBD1 (5 bases). The CDR3 length is 14 residues. V was clipped by 0 bases and J by 4 bases, with 7 bases between them. From germline, CDR1 is MGHRA and CDR2 YSYEKL.

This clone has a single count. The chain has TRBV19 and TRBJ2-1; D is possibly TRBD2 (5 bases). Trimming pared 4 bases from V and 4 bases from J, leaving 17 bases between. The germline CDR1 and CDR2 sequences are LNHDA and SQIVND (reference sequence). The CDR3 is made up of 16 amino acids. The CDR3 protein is CASSKGVQGGYNEQFF. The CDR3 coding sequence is TGTGCCAGTAGTAAGGGAGTCCAAGGCGGGTACAATGAGCAGTTCTTC.

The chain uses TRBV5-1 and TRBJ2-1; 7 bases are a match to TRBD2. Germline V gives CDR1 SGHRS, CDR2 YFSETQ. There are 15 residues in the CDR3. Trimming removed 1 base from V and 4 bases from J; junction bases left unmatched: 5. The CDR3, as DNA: TGCGCCAGCAGCTTGTTGGCGGGAGAGTACAATGAGCAGTTCTTC. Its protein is CASSLLAGEYNEQFF.

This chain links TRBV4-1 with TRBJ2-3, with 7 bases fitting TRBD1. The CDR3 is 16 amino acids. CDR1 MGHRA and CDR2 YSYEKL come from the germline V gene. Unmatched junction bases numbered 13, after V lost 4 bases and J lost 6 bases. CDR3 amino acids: CASSRERTGPSDTQYF. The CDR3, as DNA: TGCGCCAGCAGCCGTGAAAGGACAGGCCCCAGCGATACGCAGTATTTT.

The CDR3 DNA sequence: TGTGCCAGCATCATACTAGCGGTAGATACGCAGTATTTT. Translating it yields CASIILAVDTQYF. This sequence joins TRBV6-5 and TRBJ2-3; 8 nucleotides match TRBD2. This CDR3 has 13 residues. The junction had 5 bases not matched to a gene; V was cut back by 7 bases and J by 5 bases. CDR1 MNHEY and CDR2 SVGAGI come from the germline V gene.

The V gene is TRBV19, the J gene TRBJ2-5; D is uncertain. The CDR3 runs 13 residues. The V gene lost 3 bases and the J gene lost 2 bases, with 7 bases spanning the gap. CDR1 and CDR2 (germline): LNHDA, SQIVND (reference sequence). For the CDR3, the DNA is TGTGCCAGTAGTATCCGGAGACAAGAGACCCAGTACTTC. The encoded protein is CASSIRRQETQYF.

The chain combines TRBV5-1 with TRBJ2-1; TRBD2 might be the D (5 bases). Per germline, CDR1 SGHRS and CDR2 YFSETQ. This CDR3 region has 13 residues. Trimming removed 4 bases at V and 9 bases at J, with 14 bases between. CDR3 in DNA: TGCGCCAGCAGCGTACTAGGATCCGGTGAGCAGTTCTTC. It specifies CASSVLGSGEQFF. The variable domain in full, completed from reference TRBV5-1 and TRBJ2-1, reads KAGVTQTPRYLIKTRGQQVTLSCSPISGHRSVSWYQQTPGQGLQFLFEYFSETQRNKGNFPGRFSGRQFSNSRSEMNVSTLELGDSALYLCASSVLGSGEQFFGPGTRLTVL.

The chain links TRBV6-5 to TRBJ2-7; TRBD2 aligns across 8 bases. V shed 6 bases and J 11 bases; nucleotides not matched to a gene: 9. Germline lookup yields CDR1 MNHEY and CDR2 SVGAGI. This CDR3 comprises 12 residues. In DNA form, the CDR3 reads TGTGCCAGCAGGCAACCCGGGACTAGGGAGTACTTC. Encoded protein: CASRQPGTREYF.

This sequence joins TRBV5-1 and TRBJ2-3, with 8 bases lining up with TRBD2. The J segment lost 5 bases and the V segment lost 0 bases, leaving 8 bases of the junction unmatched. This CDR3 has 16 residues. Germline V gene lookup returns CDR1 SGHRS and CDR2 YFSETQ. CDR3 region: CASSLGAGAIGDTQYF. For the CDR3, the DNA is TGCGCCAGCAGCTTGGGAGCGGGAGCCATTGGAGATACGCAGTATTTT.

The CDR3 here is CASSYSSGSSGNTIYF. As DNA, the CDR3 is TGTGCCAGCAGTTACTCGAGTGGGAGCTCTGGAAACACCATATATTTT. The gene calls are TRBV6-5 and TRBJ1-3, with D unclear. This CDR3 is 16 amino acids long. The germline V and J ends were trimmed by 0 bases and 0 bases, with 9 bases remaining between them. Germline loops: CDR1 MNHEY, CDR2 SVGAGI.

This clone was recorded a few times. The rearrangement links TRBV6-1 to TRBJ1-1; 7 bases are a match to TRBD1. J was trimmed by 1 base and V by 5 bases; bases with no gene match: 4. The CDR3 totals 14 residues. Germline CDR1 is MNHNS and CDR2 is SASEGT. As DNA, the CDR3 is TGTGCCAGCAGTCTGACAGGGTGGAACACTGAAGCTTTCTTT. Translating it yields CASSLTGWNTEAFF.

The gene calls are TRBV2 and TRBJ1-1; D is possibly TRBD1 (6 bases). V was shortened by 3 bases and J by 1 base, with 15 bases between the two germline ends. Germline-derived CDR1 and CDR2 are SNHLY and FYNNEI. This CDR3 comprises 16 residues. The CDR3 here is CASSENPGGQNTEAFF. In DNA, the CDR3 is TGTGCCAGCAGTGAGAACCCTGGGGGACAGAACACTGAAGCTTTCTTT. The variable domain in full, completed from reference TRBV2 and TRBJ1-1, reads EPEVTQTPSHQVTQMGQEVILRCVPISNHLYFYWYRQILGQKVEFLVSFYNNEISEKSEIFDDQFSVERPDGSNFTLKIRSTKLEDSAMYFCASSENPGGQNTEAFFGQGTRLTVV.

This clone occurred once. CDR3 loop: CASSQDRVSETQYF. The CDR3, as DNA: TGCGCCAGCAGCCAAGATCGTGTCAGTGAGACCCAGTACTTC. V is TRBV4-1 and J is TRBJ2-5; no firm D call. V dropped 0 bases and J dropped 5 bases, with 10 bases sitting between them. This CDR3 region has 14 residues. CDR1 and CDR2 (germline): MGHRA, YSYEKL.

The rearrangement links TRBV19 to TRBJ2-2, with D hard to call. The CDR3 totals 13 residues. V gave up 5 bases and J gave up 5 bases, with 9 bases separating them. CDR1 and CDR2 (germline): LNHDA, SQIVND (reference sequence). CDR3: CASSFGSTGELFF. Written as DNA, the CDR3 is TGTGCCAGTAGTTTCGGTAGTACCGGGGAGCTGTTTTTT. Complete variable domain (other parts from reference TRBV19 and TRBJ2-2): DGGITQSPKYLFRKEGQNVTLSCEQNLNHDAMYWYRQDPGQGLRLIYYSQIVNDFQKGDIAEGYSVSREKKESFPLTVTSAQKNPTAFYLCASSFGSTGELFFGEGSRLTVL.

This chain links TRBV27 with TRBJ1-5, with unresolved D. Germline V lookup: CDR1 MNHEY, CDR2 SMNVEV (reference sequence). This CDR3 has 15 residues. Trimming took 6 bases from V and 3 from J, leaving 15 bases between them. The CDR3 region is CASSPGGAYNQPQHF. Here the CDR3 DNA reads TGTGCCAGCAGCCCCGGAGGCGCGTACAATCAGCCCCAGCATTTT.

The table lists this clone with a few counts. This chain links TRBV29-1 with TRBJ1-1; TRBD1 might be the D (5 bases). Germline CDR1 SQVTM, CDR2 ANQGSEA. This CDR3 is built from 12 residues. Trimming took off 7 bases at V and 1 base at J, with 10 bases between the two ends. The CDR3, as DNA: TGCAGCGGGGGGGGATCGAACACTGAAGCTTTCTTT. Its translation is CSGGGSNTEAFF.

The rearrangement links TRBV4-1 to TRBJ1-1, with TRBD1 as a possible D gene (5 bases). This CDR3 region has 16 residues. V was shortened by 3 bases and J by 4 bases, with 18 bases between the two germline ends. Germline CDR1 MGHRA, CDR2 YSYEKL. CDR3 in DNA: TGCGCCAGCAGCCATCCAGGGCACAGCCTGAGCACTGAAGCTTTCTTT. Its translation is CASSHPGHSLSTEAFF.

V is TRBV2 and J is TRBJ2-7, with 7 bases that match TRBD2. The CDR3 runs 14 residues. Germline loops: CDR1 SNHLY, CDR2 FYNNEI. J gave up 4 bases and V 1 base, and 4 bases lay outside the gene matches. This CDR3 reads CASSEEAGEYEQYF. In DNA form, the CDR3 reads TGTGCCAGCAGTGAAGAGGCGGGGGAATACGAGCAGTACTTC.

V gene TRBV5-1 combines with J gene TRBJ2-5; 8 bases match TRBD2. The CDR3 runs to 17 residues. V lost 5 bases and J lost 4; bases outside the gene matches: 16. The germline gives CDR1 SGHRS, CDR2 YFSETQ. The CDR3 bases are TGCGCCAGCAGTTTTGGACGATACGGGAGGGCCGCAGAGACCCAGTACTTC. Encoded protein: CASSFGRYGRAAETQYF.